This passage covers 15 T cell receptor beta chains from one sample sequenced in a study of response to subunit inactivated influenza vaccine. TCRdb reprocessed the RT-PCR reads with MiXCR, giving one entry per CDR3 protein. The profile shows 400,000 to 650,000 distinct CDR3 sequences, approximately 7.3% of them singletons. Material: PBMCs from blood, obtained 23 to 25 months after vaccination. These receptors all stem from a man aged 50 to 69 who received an inactivated influenza vaccine.

This clonotype was recorded once. V and J are TRBV7-2 and TRBJ2-7; D is undetermined. Germline CDR1 reads SGHTA; CDR2 reads FQGNSA. The CDR3 extends over 11 amino acids. V was trimmed by 5 bases and J by 7 bases, leaving 9 bases between them. CDR3 region: CASSIITEQYF. The CDR3 DNA reads as TGTGCCAGCAGCATCATTACAGAGCAGTACTTC. Using reference TRBV7-2 and TRBJ2-7 for the parts outside the CDR3, the full variable domain is GAGVSQSPSNKVTEKGKDVELRCDPISGHTALYWYRQSLGQGLEFLIYFQGNSAPDKSGLPSDRFSAERTGGSVSTLTIQRTQQEDSAVYLCASSIITEQYFGPGTRLTVT.

The V and J genes are TRBV29-1 and TRBJ2-3, with 7 bases fitting TRBD2. Germline V CDR1 and CDR2: SQVTM, ANQGSEA. The ends lost 7 bases at V and 0 bases at J; junction bases unmatched: 10. The CDR3 is 15 residues long. Here the CDR3 DNA reads TGCAGCGGGACTAGAGGGCCCTCTAGCACAGATACGCAGTATTTT. This translates into CSGTRGPSSTDTQYF.

The rearrangement uses TRBV11-2 and TRBJ2-7; D is uncertain. Deletions cut 5 bases from V and 4 bases from J, with 9 bases between. Looked up from germline, CDR1 is SGHAT and CDR2 is FQNNGV. This CDR3 comprises 12 residues. CDR3 sequence: CASSAGEYEQYF. The DNA for the CDR3 is TGTGCCAGCAGCGCAGGAGAATACGAGCAGTACTTC.

This clonotype was detected many times. V and J are TRBV20-1 and TRBJ2-7, with 10 positions matching TRBD2. CDR1 and CDR2 from the germline V gene are DFQATT and SNEGSKA (reference sequence). V lost 5 bases and J lost 4; bases outside the gene matches: 14. The CDR3 consists of 16 residues. The CDR3 nucleotides are TGCAGTGCTCAGGGGGGGCTAGCGGGGGATACTTACGAGCAGTACTTC. Encoded protein: CSAQGGLAGDTYEQYF.

This clonotype was seen only a few times. The chain couples TRBV2 to TRBJ1-1; D is ambiguous. There are 11 residues in the CDR3. CDR1 and CDR2 (germline): SNHLY, FYNNEI. The V end was cut by 7 bases, the J end by 6 bases, with 9 bases between. The CDR3 bases are TGTGCCAGCAACATTGACTCTGAAGCTTTCTTT. Its translation: CASNIDSEAFF.

The chain links TRBV4-3 to TRBJ2-5; the D is unclear. V was pared by 1 base and J by 4 bases, with 7 bases between. The CDR3 is 13 residues long. The V gene's germline CDR1 is LGHNA and CDR2 YSLEER. CDR3 in amino acids: CASSQGGAETQYF. DNA for the CDR3: TGCGCCAGCAGCCAAGGGGGTGCAGAGACCCAGTACTTC.

CDR3 DNA: TGTGCCAGCAGCGACCCGGCAGCCTACAATGAGCAGTTCTTC. Encoded protein: CASSDPAAYNEQFF. V and J are TRBV9 and TRBJ2-1; D unclear. Trimming took off 3 bases at V and 2 bases at J, with 9 bases between the two ends. Germline CDR1 reads SGDLS; CDR2 reads YYNGEE. The CDR3 is 14 amino acids.

This chain uses TRBV4-1 with TRBJ2-5; D is uncertain. CDR1 and CDR2 from the germline V gene are MGHRA and YSYEKL. CDR3 size: 14 residues. Trimming took off 0 bases at V and 4 bases at J, with 9 bases between the two ends. The CDR3 DNA follows: TGCGCCAGCAGCCAAGATCAGGCTAGAGAGACCCAGTACTTC. Protein sequence: CASSQDQARETQYF.

A few counts support this clonotype. The chain employs TRBV4-3 and TRBJ2-7; TRBD1 might be the D (6 bases). Trimming removed 2 bases from V and 0 bases from J, with 8 bases in between. Germline V CDR1 and CDR2: LGHNA, YSLEER. The CDR3 extends over 14 amino acids. In DNA, the CDR3 is TGCGCCAGCAGCCAACGGACAGTCTCCTACGAGCAGTACTTC. This translates into CASSQRTVSYEQYF.

This sequence joins TRBV6-4 and TRBJ2-1; 11 bases are shared with TRBD2. The CDR3 runs 16 residues. V dropped 3 bases and J dropped 3; count of bases not matched to a gene: 4. CDR1 is MRHNA and CDR2 is SNTAGT in the germline V gene. The CDR3 here is CASSDSGGAVYNEQFF. As DNA, the CDR3 is TGTGCCAGCAGTGATAGCGGGGGGGCTGTCTACAATGAGCAGTTCTTC.

Only a few counts were recorded for this clonotype. This sequence joins TRBV6-5 and TRBJ1-2; 11 bases are a match to TRBD1. CDR1 is MNHEY and CDR2 is SVGAGI in the germline V gene. CDR3 length: 14 amino acids. V trimming: 4 bases; J trimming: 3 bases; junction bases outside the gene matches: 1. The DNA for the CDR3 is TGTGCCAGCAGTTGGGGACAGGGGGACTATGGCTACACCTTC. Its translation is CASSWGQGDYGYTF.

The table lists this clonotype with a few counts. The V and J genes are TRBV3-1 and TRBJ2-7; 8 bases agree with TRBD1. The CDR3 is 14 residues long. The ends lost 1 base at V and 4 bases at J; junction bases unmatched: 3. In germline, CDR1 is LGHDT, CDR2 YNNKEL (reference sequence). This CDR3 is CASSQGQGRYEQYF. The CDR3 DNA sequence: TGTGCCAGCAGCCAAGGACAGGGGAGGTACGAGCAGTACTTC.

This clonotype has ten or more counts. V usage is TRBV5-6 and J usage is TRBJ1-1, with 9 positions matching TRBD1. CDR3 length equals 14 residues. Germline-derived CDR1 and CDR2 are SGHDT and YYEEEE. Losses at the gene ends were 2 bases for V and 3 bases for J; bases not matched to a gene: 2. The DNA of the CDR3 is TGTGCCAGCAGCTTCCGGGACAGGGACACTGAAGCTTTCTTT. Its translation: CASSFRDRDTEAFF. The full variable domain, rest sourced from reference TRBV5-6 and TRBJ1-1, is DAGVTQSPTHLIKTRGQQVTLRCSPKSGHDTVSWYQQALGQGPQFIFQYYEEEERQRGNFPDRFSGHQFPNYSSELNVNALLLGDSALYLCASSFRDRDTEAFFGQGTRLTVV.

In this sample, this clonotype turned up many times. J is TRBJ1-5 and V is TRBV7-2, with D possibly TRBD1 on 5 matching bases. The CDR3 runs to 14 residues. The germline gives CDR1 SGHTA, CDR2 FQGNSA. V lost 5 bases and J 6 bases, leaving 14 bases between the germline ends. This CDR3 is CASSPGPSGQPQHF. CDR3 bases: TGTGCCAGCAGCCCGGGACCGTCTGGTCAGCCCCAGCATTTT.

The chain recombines TRBV4-3 with TRBJ2-5, with D possibly matching TRBD2 (6 bases). Trimming cost V 1 base and J 1 base, with 10 bases left between them. The CDR3 is 15 residues long. CDR1 and CDR2 (germline): LGHNA, YSLEER. The CDR3 reads CASSQGRGIQETQYF. CDR3 nucleotides: TGCGCCAGCAGCCAAGGGCGGGGAATCCAAGAGACCCAGTACTTC.